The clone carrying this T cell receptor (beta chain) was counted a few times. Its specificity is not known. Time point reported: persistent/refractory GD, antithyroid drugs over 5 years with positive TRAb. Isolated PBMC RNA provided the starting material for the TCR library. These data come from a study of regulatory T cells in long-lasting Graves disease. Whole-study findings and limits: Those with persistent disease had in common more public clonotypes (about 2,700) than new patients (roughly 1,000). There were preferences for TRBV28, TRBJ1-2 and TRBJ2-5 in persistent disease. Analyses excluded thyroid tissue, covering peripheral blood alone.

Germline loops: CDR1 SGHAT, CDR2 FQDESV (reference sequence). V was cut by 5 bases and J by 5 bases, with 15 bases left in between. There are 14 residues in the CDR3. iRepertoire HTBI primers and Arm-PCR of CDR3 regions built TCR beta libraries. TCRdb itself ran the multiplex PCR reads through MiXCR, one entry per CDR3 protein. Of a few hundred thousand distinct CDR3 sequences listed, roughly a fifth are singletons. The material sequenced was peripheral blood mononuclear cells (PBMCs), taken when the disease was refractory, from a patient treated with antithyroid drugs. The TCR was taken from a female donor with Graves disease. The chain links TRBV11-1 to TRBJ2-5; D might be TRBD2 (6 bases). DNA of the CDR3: TGTGCCAGCAGCCCCCGCAGCGGGCCGGAGACCCAGTACTTC. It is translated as CASSPRSGPETQYF.